This TCR beta chain originates from a study of blood T cell repertoires in COVID-19. The table came from immunoSEQ multiplex PCR; TCRdb's copy has only in-frame clones and leaves some out. The data show 240,000 or so clones, around 86% seen once. Participants spanned ages about 18 to 90 years and resided in 20 to 30 US areas. CDR3 length: 16 amino acids. V trimming: 6 bases; J trimming: 3 bases; junction bases outside the gene matches: 8. Germline CDR1 SNHLY, CDR2 FYNNEI. The V gene is TRBV2, the J gene TRBJ2-2; 9 nucleotides line up with TRBD1. Sample: PBMCs or T cells enriched from blood (not recorded which). This TCR came from a woman aged 45 to 65 who had recovered from COVID-19. The CDR3 loop reads CASRGLRTGDTGELFF. DNA for the CDR3: TGTGCCAGCAGGGGGCTAAGGACAGGGGACACCGGGGAGCTGTTTTTT.